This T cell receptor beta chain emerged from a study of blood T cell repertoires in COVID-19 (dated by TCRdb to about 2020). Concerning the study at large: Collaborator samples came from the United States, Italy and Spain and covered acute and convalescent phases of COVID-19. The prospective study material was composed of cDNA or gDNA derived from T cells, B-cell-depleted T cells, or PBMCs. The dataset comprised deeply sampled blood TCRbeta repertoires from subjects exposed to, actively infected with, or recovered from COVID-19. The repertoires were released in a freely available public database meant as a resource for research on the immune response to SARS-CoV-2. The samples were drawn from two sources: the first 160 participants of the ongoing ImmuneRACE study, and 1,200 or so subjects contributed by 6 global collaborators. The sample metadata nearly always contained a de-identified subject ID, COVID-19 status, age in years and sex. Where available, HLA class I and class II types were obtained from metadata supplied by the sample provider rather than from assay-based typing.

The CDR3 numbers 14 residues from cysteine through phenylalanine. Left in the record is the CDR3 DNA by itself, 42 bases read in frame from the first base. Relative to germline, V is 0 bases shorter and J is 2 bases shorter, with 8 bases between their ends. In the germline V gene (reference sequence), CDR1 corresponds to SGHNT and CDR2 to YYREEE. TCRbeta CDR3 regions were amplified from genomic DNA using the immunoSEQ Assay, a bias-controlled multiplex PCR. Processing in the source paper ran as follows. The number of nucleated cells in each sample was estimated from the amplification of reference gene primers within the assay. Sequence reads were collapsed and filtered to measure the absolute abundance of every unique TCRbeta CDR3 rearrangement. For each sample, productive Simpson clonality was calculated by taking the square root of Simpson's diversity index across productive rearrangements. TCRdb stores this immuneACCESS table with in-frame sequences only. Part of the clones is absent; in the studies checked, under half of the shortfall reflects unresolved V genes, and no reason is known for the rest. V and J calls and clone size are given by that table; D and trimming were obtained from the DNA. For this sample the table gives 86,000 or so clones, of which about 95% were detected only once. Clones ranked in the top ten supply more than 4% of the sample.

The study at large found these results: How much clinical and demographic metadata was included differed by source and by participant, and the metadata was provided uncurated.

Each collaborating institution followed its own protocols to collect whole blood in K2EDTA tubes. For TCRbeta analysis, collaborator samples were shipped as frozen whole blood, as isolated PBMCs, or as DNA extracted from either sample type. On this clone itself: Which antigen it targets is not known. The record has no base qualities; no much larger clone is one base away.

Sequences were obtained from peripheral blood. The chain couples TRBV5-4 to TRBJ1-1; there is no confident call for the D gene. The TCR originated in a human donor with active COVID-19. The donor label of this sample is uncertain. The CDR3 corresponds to CASSLEALNTEAFF. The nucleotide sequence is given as TGTGCCAGCAGCTTGGAAGCCCTCAACACTGAAGCTTTCTTT.